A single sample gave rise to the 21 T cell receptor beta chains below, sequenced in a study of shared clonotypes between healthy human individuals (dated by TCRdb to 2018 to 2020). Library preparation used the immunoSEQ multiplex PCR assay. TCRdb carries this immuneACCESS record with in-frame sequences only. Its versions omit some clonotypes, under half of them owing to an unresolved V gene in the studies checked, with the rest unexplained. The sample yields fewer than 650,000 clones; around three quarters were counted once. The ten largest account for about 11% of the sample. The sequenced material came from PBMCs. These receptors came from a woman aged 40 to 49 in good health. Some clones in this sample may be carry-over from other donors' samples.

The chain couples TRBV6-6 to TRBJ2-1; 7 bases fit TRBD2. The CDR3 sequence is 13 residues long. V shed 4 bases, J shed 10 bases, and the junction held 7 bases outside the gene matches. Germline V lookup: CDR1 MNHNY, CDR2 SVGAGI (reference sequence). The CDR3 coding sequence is TGTGCCAGCAGTTTGCTAGCGGTTGGAGAGCAGTTCTTC. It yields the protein CASSLLAVGEQFF.

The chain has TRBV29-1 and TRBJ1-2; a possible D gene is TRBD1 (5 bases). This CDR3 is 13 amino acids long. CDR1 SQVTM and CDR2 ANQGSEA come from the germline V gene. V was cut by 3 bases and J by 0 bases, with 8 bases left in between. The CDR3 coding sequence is TGCAGCGTTGAGACAGTCCCTAACTATGGCTACACCTTC. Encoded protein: CSVETVPNYGYTF.

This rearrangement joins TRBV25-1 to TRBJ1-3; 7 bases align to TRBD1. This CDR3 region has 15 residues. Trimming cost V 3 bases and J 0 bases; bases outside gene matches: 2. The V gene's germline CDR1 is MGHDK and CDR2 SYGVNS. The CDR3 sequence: CASSDDRASGNTIYF. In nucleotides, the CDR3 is TGTGCCAGCAGTGACGACAGGGCCTCTGGAAACACCATATATTTT.

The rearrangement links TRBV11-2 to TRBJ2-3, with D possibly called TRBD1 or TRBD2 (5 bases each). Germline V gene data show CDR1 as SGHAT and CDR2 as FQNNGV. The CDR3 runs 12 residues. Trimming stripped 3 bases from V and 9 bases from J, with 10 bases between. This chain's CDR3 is CASSLAGSTQYF. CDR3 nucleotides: TGTGCCAGCAGCTTGGCAGGGAGCACGCAGTATTTT.

This chain's CDR3 is CASSLTTGFAGNSSTDTQYF. The CDR3, as DNA: TGTGCCAGCAGCCTTACAACGGGCTTTGCGGGAAACTCTAGCACAGATACGCAGTATTTT. The rearrangement uses TRBV7-8 and TRBJ2-3; possibly TRBD2 for D (6 bases). The germline V gene encodes CDR1 SGHVS and CDR2 FQNEAQ. V gave up 5 bases and J gave up 0 bases, with 27 bases separating them. CDR3 length equals 20 residues.

CDR3 sequence: CASSFQGLEVDEQFF. The CDR3 region has the DNA TGCGCCAGCAGCTTCCAGGGACTAGAAGTCGATGAGCAGTTCTTC. The rearrangement uses TRBV5-1 and TRBJ2-1; 8 bases map to TRBD2. The ends lost 2 bases at V and 8 bases at J; junction bases unmatched: 9. The CDR3 sequence is 15 residues long. CDR1 is SGHRS and CDR2 is YFSETQ in the germline V gene.

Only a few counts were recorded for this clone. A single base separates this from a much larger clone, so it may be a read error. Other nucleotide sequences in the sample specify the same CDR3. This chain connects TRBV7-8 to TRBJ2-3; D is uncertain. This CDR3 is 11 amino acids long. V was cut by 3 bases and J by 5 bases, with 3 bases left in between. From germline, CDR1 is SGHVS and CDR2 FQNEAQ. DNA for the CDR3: TGTGCCAGCAGCTTTAGAGATACGCAGTATTTT. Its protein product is CASSFRDTQYF.

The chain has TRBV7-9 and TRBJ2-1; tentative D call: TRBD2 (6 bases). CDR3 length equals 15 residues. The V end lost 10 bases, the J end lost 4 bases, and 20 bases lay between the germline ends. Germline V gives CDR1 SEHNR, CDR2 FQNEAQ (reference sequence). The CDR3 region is CATSRKEGRYNEQFF. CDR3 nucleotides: TGTGCCACCTCTCGGAAGGAGGGGAGGTACAATGAGCAGTTCTTC.

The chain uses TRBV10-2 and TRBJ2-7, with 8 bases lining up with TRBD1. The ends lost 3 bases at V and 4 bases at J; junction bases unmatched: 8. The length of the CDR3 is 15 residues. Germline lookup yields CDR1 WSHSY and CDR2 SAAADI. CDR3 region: CASSDGAGGAYEQYF. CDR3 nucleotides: TGCGCCAGCAGTGACGGGGCAGGGGGCGCGTACGAGCAGTACTTC.

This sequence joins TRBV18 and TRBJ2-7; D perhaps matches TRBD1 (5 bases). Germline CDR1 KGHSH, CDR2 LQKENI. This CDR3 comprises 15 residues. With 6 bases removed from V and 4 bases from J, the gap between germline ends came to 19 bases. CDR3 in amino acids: CASSLHRGSSYEQYF. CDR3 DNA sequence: TGTGCCAGCTCCCTCCATAGGGGCAGTAGTTACGAGCAGTACTTC.

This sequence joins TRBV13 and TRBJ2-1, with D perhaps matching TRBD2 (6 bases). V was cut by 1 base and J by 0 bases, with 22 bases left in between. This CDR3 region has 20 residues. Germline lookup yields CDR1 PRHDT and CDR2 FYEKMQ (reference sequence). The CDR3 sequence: CASSLELEGLVGDSYNEQFF. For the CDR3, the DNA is TGTGCCAGCAGCTTAGAGCTAGAGGGACTTGTCGGGGACTCCTACAATGAGCAGTTCTTC.

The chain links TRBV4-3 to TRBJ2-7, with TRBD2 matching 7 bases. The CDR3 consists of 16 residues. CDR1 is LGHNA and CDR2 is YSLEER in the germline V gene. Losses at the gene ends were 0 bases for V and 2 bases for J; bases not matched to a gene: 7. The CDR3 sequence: CASSQDTLAAPYEQYF. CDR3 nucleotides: TGCGCCAGCAGCCAAGATACGCTAGCGGCCCCCTACGAGCAGTACTTC.

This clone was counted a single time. CDR3 region: CASSSDRYTDTQYF. The CDR3 DNA reads as TGTGCCAGCAGCTCGGACAGATACACAGATACGCAGTATTTT. V usage is TRBV5-4 and J usage is TRBJ2-3; D is perhaps TRBD1 (6 bases). CDR1 SGHNT and CDR2 YYREEE come from the germline V gene (reference sequence). The CDR3 runs to 14 residues. Trimming left V 3 bases short and J 2 bases short, with 10 bases between.

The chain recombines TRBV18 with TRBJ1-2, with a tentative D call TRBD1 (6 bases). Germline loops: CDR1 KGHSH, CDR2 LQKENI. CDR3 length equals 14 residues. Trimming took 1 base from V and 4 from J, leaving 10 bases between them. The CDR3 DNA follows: TGTGCCAGCTCACCACAACAGGGCGGCTATGGCTACACCTTC. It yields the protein CASSPQQGGYGYTF.

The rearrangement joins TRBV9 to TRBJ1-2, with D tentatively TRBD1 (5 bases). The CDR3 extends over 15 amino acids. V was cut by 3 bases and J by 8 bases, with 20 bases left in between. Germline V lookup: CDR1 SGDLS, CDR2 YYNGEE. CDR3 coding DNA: TGTGCCAGCAGCGGCCGGGACCCTGGCCTCCGGGGCTACACCTTC. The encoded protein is CASSGRDPGLRGYTF.

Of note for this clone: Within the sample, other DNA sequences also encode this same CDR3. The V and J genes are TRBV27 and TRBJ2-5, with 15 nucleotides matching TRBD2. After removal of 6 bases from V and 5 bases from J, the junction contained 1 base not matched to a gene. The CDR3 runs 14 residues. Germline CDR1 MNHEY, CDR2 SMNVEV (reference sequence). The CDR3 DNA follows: TGTGCCAGCAGGGGACTAGCGGGAGGCGAGACCCAGTACTTC. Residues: CASRGLAGGETQYF.

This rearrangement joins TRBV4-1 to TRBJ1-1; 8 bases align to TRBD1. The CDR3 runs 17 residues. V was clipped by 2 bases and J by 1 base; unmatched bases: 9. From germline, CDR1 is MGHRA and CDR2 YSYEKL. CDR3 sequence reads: CASSQPGRGQGNTEAFF. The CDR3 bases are TGCGCCAGCAGCCAACCGGGCAGGGGGCAGGGGAACACTGAAGCTTTCTTT.

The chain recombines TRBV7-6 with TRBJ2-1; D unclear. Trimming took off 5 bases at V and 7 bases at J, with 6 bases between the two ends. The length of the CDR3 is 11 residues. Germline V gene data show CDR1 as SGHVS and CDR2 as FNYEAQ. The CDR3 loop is CASSRPNEQFF. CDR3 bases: TGTGCCAGCAGCCGCCCGAATGAGCAGTTCTTC.

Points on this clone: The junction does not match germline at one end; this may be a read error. The CDR3 loop reads CAGSPGQTVRTEAFF. In nucleotides, the CDR3 is TGTGCCGGCAGTCCCGGACAGACCGTTCGCACTGAAGCTTTCTTT. The chain recombines TRBV28 with TRBJ1-1; D possibly corresponds to TRBD1 (6 bases). CDR3 length: 15 residues. Germline V gives CDR1 MDHEN, CDR2 SYDVKM.

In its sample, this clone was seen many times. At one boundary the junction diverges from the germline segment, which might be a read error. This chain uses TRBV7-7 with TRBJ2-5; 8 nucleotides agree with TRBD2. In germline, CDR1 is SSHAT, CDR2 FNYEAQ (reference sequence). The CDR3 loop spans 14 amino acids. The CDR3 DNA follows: TGTGCTAGCAGCTTAATTCCAGCGGGGGATACCCAGTACTTC. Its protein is CASSLIPAGDTQYF.

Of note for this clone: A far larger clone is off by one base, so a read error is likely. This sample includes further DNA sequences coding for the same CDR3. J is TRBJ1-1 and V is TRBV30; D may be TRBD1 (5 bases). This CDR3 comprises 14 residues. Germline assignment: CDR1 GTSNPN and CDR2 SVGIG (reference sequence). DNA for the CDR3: TGTGCCTGGAGTCAGGACGGGGGGTCCACTGAAGCCTTCTTT. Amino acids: CAWSQDGGSTEAFF.